The 7 T cell receptor beta chains presented below share a single source sample, sequenced in a study of early T cells in non-severe SARS-CoV-2 infection. TCRdb re-called the 5' RACE reads with MiXCR, one entry per CDR3 protein. This table has tens of thousands of distinct CDR3 sequences, less than 6% appearing once. The sample was whole blood, taken at baseline. Receptors originate from an adult who was a healthcare worker with PCR-confirmed SARS-CoV-2 infection or an uninfected control (not recorded which).

This chain links TRBV6-2 or TRBV6-3 with TRBJ1-2; 7 bases fit TRBD1. With 1 base clipped from V and 4 bases from J, the junction kept 6 bases outside the gene matches. This CDR3 contains 15 residues. The V gene's germline CDR1 is MNHEY and CDR2 SVGEGT. As DNA, the CDR3 is TGTGCCAGCAGTTACTTAAGACAGGGCGGCTATGGCTACACCTTC. Protein product: CASSYLRQGGYGYTF.

Only a few counts were recorded for this clonotype. CDR3 sequence (DNA): TGCAGTGCTAGCTTACGACTAGCGGGAGTGCGGCAAGAGACCCAGTACTTC. As protein: CSASLRLAGVRQETQYF. This chain uses TRBV20-1 with TRBJ2-5; the match to TRBD2 covers 12 bases. V lost 3 bases, J lost 2 bases, and 10 bases stayed unmatched. The CDR3 runs to 17 residues. In germline, CDR1 is DFQATT, CDR2 SNEGSKA (reference sequence).

In this sample, this clonotype turned up a few times. The V gene is TRBV5-1, the J gene TRBJ2-7, with 10 positions matching TRBD2. The J segment lost 5 bases and the V segment lost 4 bases, leaving 9 bases of the junction unmatched. Per the germline V gene, CDR1 is SGHRS and CDR2 is YFSETQ. The CDR3 totals 15 residues. Written as DNA, the CDR3 is TGCGCCAGCAGCCAATCTAGCGGGAGAGGTCACGAGCAGTACTTC. As protein: CASSQSSGRGHEQYF.

CDR3 sequence reads: CASSFPGGRVFF. CDR3 nucleotides: TGTGCCAGCAGCTTTCCAGGGGGTAGAGTTTTCTTT. The rearrangement joins TRBV7-8 to TRBJ1-1; TRBD1 aligns across 7 bases. V was clipped by 3 bases and J by 13 bases; unmatched bases: 8. This CDR3 contains 12 residues. The germline gives CDR1 SGHVS, CDR2 FQNEAQ.

Many counts were recorded for this clonotype. V usage is TRBV7-6 and J usage is TRBJ1-1; 8 positions agree with TRBD1. Germline CDR1 reads SGHVS; CDR2 reads FNYEAQ. The CDR3 has 14 amino acids. V shed 1 base and J 6 bases; nucleotides not matched to a gene: 4. The chain's CDR3 is CASSLVTGDAEAFF. The CDR3 DNA reads as TGTGCCAGCAGCTTAGTGACAGGGGATGCTGAAGCTTTCTTT.

At least ten counts were recorded for this clonotype. V usage is TRBV10-3 and J usage is TRBJ2-1; either TRBD1 or TRBD2 may supply D (6 bases each). CDR1 is ENHRY, CDR2 SYGVKD, per germline. Deletions cut 0 bases from V and 9 bases from J, with 18 bases between. The CDR3 is 16 amino acids. The CDR3 coding sequence is TGTGCCATCAGTGAGTCGTCGGGGGCGCACGCTGGTGAGCAGTTCTTC. Translating it yields CAISESSGAHAGEQFF.

The sample holds many counts of this clonotype. The chain recombines TRBV2 with TRBJ2-1; D gene unclear. CDR3 size: 13 residues. V was trimmed by 8 bases and J by 5 bases, leaving 13 bases between them. The germline V gene encodes CDR1 SNHLY and CDR2 FYNNEI. The CDR3 loop is CASSVGSNNEQFF. The CDR3 DNA follows: TGTGCCAGCTCCGTGGGCAGTAACAATGAGCAGTTCTTC.